The 26 T cell receptor beta chains reported below all come from one sample, sequenced in a study of PD-1 blockade in classical Hodgkin lymphoma. Every patient had relapsed following autologous stem cell transplantation, and cohorts differed in brentuximab vedotin exposure. TCRdb keeps only in-frame clones here, not all; method: immunoSEQ multiplex PCR. The sample includes tens of thousands of clones, around 70% of them seen just once. Material: peripheral blood mononuclear cells (PBMCs), obtained at baseline. Receptors were obtained from a human donor with classical Hodgkin lymphoma.

V and J are TRBV30 and TRBJ1-4; the D gene is possibly TRBD1 (5 bases). The V gene lost 4 bases and the J gene lost 7 bases, with 13 bases spanning the gap. CDR3 length: 13 amino acids. Germline-derived CDR1 and CDR2 are GTSNPN and SVGIG (reference sequence). The CDR3 nucleotides read TGTGCCTGGAACCGGGACTCGGGTGAAAAACTGTTTTTT. It codes for CAWNRDSGEKLFF.

This chain links TRBV7-8 with TRBJ2-5, with TRBD2 matching over 14 bases. The germline V gene has CDR1 SGHVS and CDR2 FQNEAQ. Trimming removed 5 bases from V and 1 base from J; junction bases left unmatched: 12. There are 19 residues in the CDR3. DNA for the CDR3: TGTGCCAGCAGCATGACACCGGGACTAGCGGGAGTTGCCCAAGAGACCCAGTACTTC. Amino acid sequence: CASSMTPGLAGVAQETQYF.

The chain carries TRBV25-1 and TRBJ1-1; no clear D gene. The ends were cut back, 1 base at V and 10 bases at J, with 13 bases in the middle. The CDR3 is 13 residues long. Germline CDR1 and CDR2: MGHDK and SYGVNS. The CDR3 DNA reads TGTGCCAGCAGTGAATCCCCCCCGGTGCGAGCTTTCTTT. This sequence encodes CASSESPPVRAFF.

The chain combines TRBV7-3 with TRBJ1-4; 10 bases are a match to TRBD1. Germline values: CDR1 SGHTA, CDR2 FQGTGA. This CDR3 has 16 amino acids. The V segment lost 10 bases and the J segment 8 bases; nucleotides outside the gene matches: 16. The CDR3 coding sequence is TGTGCCATCGCGTCCCGGGACAGGGGCTCAAGAGAAAAACTGTTTTTT. Protein product: CAIASRDRGSREKLFF.

The sample holds one count of this clone. The chain employs TRBV6-1 and TRBJ1-1; tentative D call: TRBD1 (6 bases). The CDR3 spans 15 residues. The V gene lost 5 bases and the J gene lost 5 bases, with 18 bases spanning the gap. Germline V gene lookup returns CDR1 MNHNS and CDR2 SASEGT. In DNA, the CDR3 is TGTGCCAGCAGTCTAACCGCGGGGGCTTGGACTGAAGCTTTCTTT. Translation: CASSLTAGAWTEAFF.

This chain joins TRBV6-6 and TRBJ2-4, with D possibly TRBD2 on 6 matching bases. The CDR3 length is 15 residues. CDR1 is MNHNY and CDR2 is SVGAGI in the germline V gene (reference sequence). Trimming cost V 6 bases and J 2 bases, with 14 bases left between them. CDR3 region: CASSPASETKNIQYF. Here the CDR3 DNA reads TGTGCCAGCAGCCCCGCTAGCGAGACCAAAAACATTCAGTACTTC.

This clone has a handful of counts. The chain has TRBV2 and TRBJ2-5, with D possibly TRBD2 on 5 matching bases. The V end lost 5 bases, the J end lost 7 bases, and 14 bases lay between the germline ends. This CDR3 is built from 13 residues. Germline lookup yields CDR1 SNHLY and CDR2 FYNNEI. The CDR3, as DNA: TGTGCCAGCAGTCCGGACGGGGAAGGGACCCAGTACTTC. This codes for CASSPDGEGTQYF.

The rearrangement links TRBV6-1 to TRBJ2-1; 10 positions match TRBD2. The germline gives CDR1 MNHNS, CDR2 SASEGT. CDR3 length: 15 amino acids. Trimming removed 4 bases from V and 4 bases from J; junction bases left unmatched: 4. CDR3 loop: CASSARTSGYNEQFF. CDR3 nucleotide sequence: TGTGCCAGCAGTGCCCGGACTAGCGGTTACAATGAGCAGTTCTTC.

This chain links TRBV6-6 with TRBJ1-6; D remains unclear. Per germline, CDR1 MNHNY and CDR2 SVGAGI (reference sequence). Trimming left V 0 bases short and J 10 bases short, with 13 bases between. The length of the CDR3 is 15 residues. This CDR3 reads CASSYSINGDSPLHF. The CDR3 coding sequence is TGTGCCAGCAGTTACTCGATCAATGGAGACTCACCCCTCCACTTT.

Remarks on this clone: Within the sample, other DNA sequences also encode this same CDR3. The chain employs TRBV28 and TRBJ1-2; D is perhaps TRBD1 (6 bases). The CDR3 extends over 12 amino acids. CDR1 and CDR2 from the germline V gene are MDHEN and SYDVKM. V lost 2 bases and J 6 bases, leaving 7 bases between the germline ends. The CDR3, as DNA: TGTGCCAGCAGTTTACAGGGGAATGGCTACACCTTC. Amino acids: CASSLQGNGYTF.

The chain joins TRBV27 to TRBJ1-1, with TRBD1 identical over 9 bases. The germline V gene has CDR1 MNHEY and CDR2 SMNVEV (reference sequence). J gave up 5 bases and V 7 bases, and 20 bases lay outside the gene matches. The CDR3 is 18 residues long. CDR3 nucleotides: TGTGCCAGCACCTCTCCGGCGGACAGGGGCTCCCCGAGGACTGAAGCTTTCTTT. Amino acid sequence: CASTSPADRGSPRTEAFF.

The chain is built from TRBV10-3 and TRBJ1-1, with D unclear. In germline, CDR1 is ENHRY, CDR2 SYGVKD. V lost 3 bases and J 5 bases, leaving 7 bases between the germline ends. The CDR3 totals 12 residues. CDR3 residues: CAISEAGTEAFF. In nucleotides, the CDR3 is TGTGCCATCAGTGAAGCGGGGACTGAAGCTTTCTTT.

The chain uses TRBV7-9 and TRBJ1-1, with D uncertain. This CDR3 is built from 14 residues. The V gene's germline CDR1 is SEHNR and CDR2 FQNEAQ (reference sequence). Trimming took off 4 bases at V and 1 base at J, with 10 bases between the two ends. The CDR3 loop reads CASSWVRTNTEAFF. CDR3 DNA: TGTGCCAGCAGCTGGGTCCGCACGAACACTGAAGCTTTCTTT.

This clone came up a few times. The J gene is TRBJ2-5, the V gene TRBV30, with 7 bases matching TRBD2. The junction had 7 bases not matched to a gene; V was cut back by 5 bases and J by 4 bases. There are 13 residues in the CDR3. Germline V CDR1 and CDR2: GTSNPN, SVGIG (reference sequence). CDR3 nucleotide sequence: TGTGCCTGGGGCCGGTGGGGGGGAGAGACCCAGTACTTC. Translated: CAWGRWGGETQYF.

V is TRBV5-1 and J is TRBJ2-2, with a possible D match to TRBD2 (7 bases). There are 16 residues in the CDR3. Trimming cost V 6 bases and J 8 bases, with 23 bases left between them. Looked up from germline, CDR1 is SGHRS and CDR2 is YFSETQ. The DNA for the CDR3 is TGCGCCAGCACCCCAGGGGCTAGCGGACGAACGGGGGAGCTGTTTTTT. Its translation is CASTPGASGRTGELFF.

The chain links TRBV29-1 to TRBJ1-2; D uncertain. The CDR3 is made up of 11 amino acids. The germline CDR1 and CDR2 sequences are SQVTM and ANQGSEA. V lost 3 bases to trimming and J lost 2 bases, with 4 bases between them. CDR3 residues: CSVEGNYGYTF. CDR3 DNA: TGCAGCGTTGAGGGGAACTATGGCTACACCTTC.

Points on this clone: A far larger clone is one base from this, pointing to a likely read error. The chain recombines TRBV25-1 with TRBJ1-2, with D tentatively TRBD1 (5 bases). This CDR3 region has 13 residues. Germline V lookup: CDR1 MGHDK, CDR2 SYGVNS. Trimming removed 5 bases at V and 6 bases at J, with 13 bases between. CDR3 DNA sequence: TGTGCCAGCAGTCTAGGGGCAAATAATGGCTACACCTTC. Its protein is CASSLGANNGYTF.

The chain recombines TRBV9 with TRBJ2-1; D possibly corresponds to TRBD2 (5 bases). Deletions cut 0 bases from V and 7 bases from J, with 14 bases between. Germline V gene lookup returns CDR1 SGDLS and CDR2 YYNGEE. CDR3 length equals 15 residues. In DNA form, the CDR3 reads TGTGCCAGCAGCGTAGAGGACTCAACGTGGAATGAGCAGTTCTTC. Translating it yields CASSVEDSTWNEQFF.

CDR3 sequence reads: CASRSGGGRGEQYF. For the CDR3, the DNA is TGTGCCAGCCGTAGCGGAGGGGGGCGGGGCGAGCAGTACTTC. This chain joins TRBV2 and TRBJ2-7; possibly TRBD1 or TRBD2 for D (6 bases each). Trimming pared 8 bases from V and 6 bases from J, leaving 20 bases between. CDR1 and CDR2 (germline): SNHLY, FYNNEI. CDR3 size: 14 residues.

The DNA for the CDR3 is TGTGCCTGGAGTGTCTCCCGGACTGAAGCTTTCTTT. Translated, it gives CAWSVSRTEAFF. J is TRBJ1-1 and V is TRBV30; D remains unclear. The germline CDR1 and CDR2 sequences are GTSNPN and SVGIG (reference sequence). Trimming took off 0 bases at V and 5 bases at J, with 7 bases between the two ends. The CDR3 contains 12 residues.

The rearrangement joins TRBV5-1 to TRBJ2-5; TRBD1 might be the D (7 bases). Germline CDR1 and CDR2: SGHRS and YFSETQ. Trimming removed 0 bases from V and 3 bases from J, with 18 bases in between. The CDR3 runs to 17 residues. The CDR3 loop is CASSLVGGQRVEETQYF. The CDR3 DNA is TGCGCCAGCAGCTTGGTAGGGGGACAGCGGGTAGAAGAGACCCAGTACTTC.

Of note for this clone: Other nucleotide sequences from this sample produce the same CDR3. This sequence joins TRBV20-1 and TRBJ1-2; D ambiguous. Trimming pared 5 bases from V and 5 bases from J, leaving 9 bases between. CDR1 and CDR2 from the germline V gene are DFQATT and SNEGSKA (reference sequence). This CDR3 contains 11 residues. CDR3 DNA: TGCAGTGCTGATAGCCCGTATGGCTACACCTTC. It specifies CSADSPYGYTF.

The chain employs TRBV7-8 and TRBJ1-2; TRBD1 might be the D (5 bases). The CDR3 runs to 16 residues. The germline V and J ends were trimmed by 5 bases and 2 bases, with 18 bases remaining between them. Per the germline V gene, CDR1 is SGHVS and CDR2 is FQNEAQ. The CDR3 nucleotides read TGTGCCAGCAGCCGTCTACAGGTGGCTCTCAACTATGGCTACACCTTC. Amino acids: CASSRLQVALNYGYTF.

The genes are TRBV5-3 and TRBJ1-5, with D tentatively TRBD1 (5 bases). TRBV5-3 has ORF status, its function being uncertain. This CDR3 is 19 amino acids long. The V end was cut by 4 bases, the J end by 2 bases, with 25 bases between. The CDR3 DNA follows: TGTGCCAGAAGCCTGGAACAGGTAAGACCGCCAAGGGGCAATCAGCCCCAGCATTTT. It encodes CARSLEQVRPPRGNQPQHF.

The chain links TRBV18 to TRBJ2-5, with a weak D call TRBD1 (5 bases). V was clipped by 0 bases and J by 5 bases, with 16 bases between them. The CDR3 extends over 16 amino acids. From germline, CDR1 is KGHSH and CDR2 LQKENI. The CDR3: CASSPPPQRAGETQYF. CDR3 DNA sequence: TGTGCCAGCTCACCACCCCCGCAAAGGGCAGGGGAGACCCAGTACTTC.

The V gene is TRBV5-1, the J gene TRBJ1-2; 8 nucleotides align to TRBD1. The CDR3 contains 15 residues. V trimming: 2 bases; J trimming: 4 bases; junction bases outside the gene matches: 7. CDR1 and CDR2 (germline): SGHRS, YFSETQ. The CDR3 reads CASSFRTGSPYGYTF. The CDR3 DNA sequence: TGCGCCAGCAGCTTCAGGACAGGGTCTCCCTATGGCTACACCTTC.